These T cell receptor beta chains were read from a single sample in a study of blood T cell repertoires in COVID-19. Using immunoSEQ multiplex PCR, the repertoire was profiled, and TCRdb retains in-frame clones only, with some absent. The data show under 250,000 clones, 86% seen once. Sequencing was done on a sample of peripheral blood. The receptors were gathered from a woman in her sixties or seventies who had recovered from COVID-19. Each CDR3 is given with its conserved first and last residue. D genes are given only for firm matches. Expanded clones are given a class, and other clones once, few, many or no size at all.

size: -
length: 15
D: -
V: TRBV7-3
J: TRBJ2-5
DNA: TGTGCCAGCAGCTCCCCGGGGGGCCCTCGGGAGACCCAGTACTTC
CDR3: CASSSPGGPRETQYF

size: -
length: 14
D: -
V: TRBV28
J: TRBJ1-2
DNA: TGTGCCAGCAGGGGGCCCGCTTTCCCCTATGGCTACACCTTC
CDR3: CASRGPAFPYGYTF

size: few
length: 13
D: TRBD1
V: TRBV20-1
J: TRBJ2-7
DNA: TGCAGTGCTAGTCTGGGACAGGGTTACGAGCAGTACTTC
CDR3: CSASLGQGYEQYF

size: few
length: 15
D: TRBD1
V: TRBV9
J: TRBJ2-7
DNA: TGTGCCAGCAGCGTAGCGCAGGGGGCCCGCTACGAGCAGTACTTC
CDR3: CASSVAQGARYEQYF

size: -
length: 15
D: -
V: TRBV5-1
J: TRBJ2-1
DNA: TGCGCCAGCAGCTGGACGCAGGGGAACTGGGATGAGCAGTTCTTC
CDR3: CASSWTQGNWDEQFF

size: -
length: 16
D: TRBD1
V: TRBV19
J: TRBJ1-2
DNA: TGTGCCAGTACCCCATACTCGACAGGGACTCCCTATGGCTACACCTTC
CDR3: CASTPYSTGTPYGYTF

size: -
length: 14
D: TRBD1
V: TRBV2
J: TRBJ1-3
DNA: TGTGCCAGCAGGGCAGGGGGTTCTGGAAACACCATATATTTT
CDR3: CASRAGGSGNTIYF

size: -
length: 14
D: TRBD2
V: TRBV10-2
J: TRBJ2-1
DNA: TGCGCCAGCCAGACTAGCGGGGGGTACAATGAGCAGTTCTTC
CDR3: CASQTSGGYNEQFF

size: -
length: 16
D: -
V: TRBV7-2
J: TRBJ2-5
DNA: TGTGCCAGCAGCATGGGGGGGGACAGGAGATTTAGTACCCAGTACTTC
CDR3: CASSMGGDRRFSTQYF

size: -
length: 15
D: -
V: TRBV11-3
J: TRBJ1-6
DNA: TGTGCCAGCAGCTTAGACAGCTCCTATAATTCACCCCTCCACTTT
CDR3: CASSLDSSYNSPLHF

size: -
length: 14
D: TRBD1
V: TRBV5-4
J: TRBJ1-6
DNA: TGTGCCAGCAGCGCCGGGACAGGGGATCCACCCCTCCACTTT
CDR3: CASSAGTGDPPLHF

size: -
length: 16
D: TRBD1
V: TRBV7-9
J: TRBJ2-3
DNA: TGTGCCAGCAGGCCGATCGGGACAGGGAGTACAGATACGCAGTATTTT
CDR3: CASRPIGTGSTDTQYF

size: -
length: 15
D: TRBD2
V: TRBV11-2
J: TRBJ2-5
DNA: TGTGCCAGCAGCTTAGAATGGGGGGGGCAAGAGACCCAGTACTTC
CDR3: CASSLEWGGQETQYF

size: -
length: 15
D: TRBD1
V: TRBV5-1
J: TRBJ1-6
DNA: TGCGCCAGCAGCTTCCGGGACAGGGGAAATTCACCCCTCCACTTT
CDR3: CASSFRDRGNSPLHF

size: -
length: 16
D: -
V: TRBV19
J: TRBJ1-5
DNA: TGTGCCAGTAGTATAGGAGGGAGTGTCGGCAATCAGCCCCAGCATTTT
CDR3: CASSIGGSVGNQPQHF

size: -
length: 12
D: TRBD1
V: TRBV12-3/TRBV12-4
J: TRBJ1-6
DNA: TGTGCCAGCAGGGACAGGTACTCACCCCTCCACTTT
CDR3: CASRDRYSPLHF